Listed here are 20 T cell receptor beta chains from one sample, sequenced in a study of blood T cell repertoires in COVID-19. The data were produced by immunoSEQ multiplex PCR, yet TCRdb's version contains in-frame clones alone and is incomplete. The sample shows about 56,000 clones, nearly 90% of them seen only once. The sequenced sample consisted of peripheral blood. These receptors originate from a man aged 45-60 years with active COVID-19.

The chain uses TRBV20-1 and TRBJ1-2, with a tentative D call TRBD1 (5 bases). The germline CDR1 and CDR2 sequences are DFQATT and SNEGSKA (reference sequence). The CDR3 runs 10 residues. V was shortened by 7 bases and J by 9 bases, with 12 bases between the two germline ends. The CDR3 spells CSVRAGRYTF. Here the CDR3 DNA reads TGCAGTGTTAGGGCAGGGCGCTACACCTTC.

This clone was recorded only once. CDR3 residues: CASSSSLSRGRGNEQFF. The CDR3 DNA reads TGTGCCAGCAGCTCCTCCCTGAGCAGGGGGCGCGGAAATGAGCAGTTCTTC. The V call is TRBV5-4, the J call TRBJ2-1, with 8 bases fitting TRBD1. Germline assignment: CDR1 SGHNT and CDR2 YYREEE (reference sequence). The V gene end was trimmed by 3 bases and the J gene end by 7 bases; junction bases not matched to a gene: 15. The CDR3 is 17 amino acids.

This clone was counted a few times. This rearrangement joins TRBV7-2 to TRBJ2-7; D gene ambiguous. The V and J ends lost 2 bases and 4 bases respectively, with 3 bases between them. In germline, CDR1 is SGHTA, CDR2 FQGNSA. The CDR3 has 11 amino acids. CDR3 bases: TGTGCCAGCAGCTTACATTACGAGCAGTACTTC. This codes for CASSLHYEQYF.

V gene TRBV7-2 combines with J gene TRBJ2-5; 9 nucleotides line up with TRBD1. With 0 bases clipped from V and 7 bases from J, the junction kept 9 bases outside the gene matches. The CDR3 contains 16 residues. From germline, CDR1 is SGHTA and CDR2 FQGNSA. CDR3 sequence: CASSLAGQGSSGTQYF. The DNA of the CDR3 is TGTGCCAGCAGCTTAGCGGGACAGGGTTCCTCAGGGACCCAGTACTTC.

The chain recombines TRBV5-4 with TRBJ2-1, with 10 positions matching TRBD1. This CDR3 has 16 amino acids. Germline V gene sequence: CDR1 SGHNT, CDR2 YYREEE (reference sequence). J lost 6 bases, V lost 2 bases, and 8 bases had no gene match. The CDR3 bases are TGTGCCAGCAGCTTCCTCGAGGGACAGGGGATCAATGAGCAGTTCTTC. Its protein is CASSFLEGQGINEQFF.

This chain connects TRBV7-2 to TRBJ1-1, with D unclear. V lost 7 bases and J 3 bases, leaving 15 bases between the germline ends. CDR1 and CDR2 (germline): SGHTA, FQGNSA. This CDR3 has 14 amino acids. The CDR3 here is CASTATRLDTEAFF. CDR3 bases: TGTGCCAGCACCGCGACCAGGTTAGACACTGAAGCTTTCTTT. The entire variable domain, with the rest obtained from reference TRBV7-2 and TRBJ1-1, is as follows: GAGVSQSPSNKVTEKGKDVELRCDPISGHTALYWYRQSLGQGLEFLIYFQGNSAPDKSGLPSDRFSAERTGGSVSTLTIQRTQQEDSAVYLCASTATRLDTEAFFGQGTRLTVV.

The rearrangement links TRBV25-1 to TRBJ2-5, with D hard to call. Germline V CDR1 and CDR2: MGHDK, SYGVNS. The CDR3 spans 11 residues. Trimming took off 3 bases at V and 5 bases at J, with 4 bases between the two ends. DNA for the CDR3: TGTGCCAGCAGTGATCCGGAGACCCAGTACTTC. It is translated as CASSDPETQYF. Together with reference TRBV25-1 and TRBJ2-5, the CDR3 gives the full variable domain: EADIYQTPRYLVIGTGKKITLECSQTMGHDKMYWYQQDPGMELHLIHYSYGVNSTEKGDLSSESTVSRIRTEHFPLTLESARPSHTSQYLCASSDPETQYFGPGTRLLVL.

This chain links TRBV29-1 with TRBJ1-2; D remains ambiguous. Germline loops: CDR1 SQVTM, CDR2 ANQGSEA. The CDR3 is made up of 8 amino acids. The CDR3: CLRRGYTF. The CDR3 DNA is TGCCTACGGCGGGGCTACACCTTC.

The V gene is TRBV19, the J gene TRBJ1-5; 8 nucleotides agree with TRBD1. J gave up 4 bases and V 4 bases, and 3 bases lay outside the gene matches. In germline, CDR1 is LNHDA, CDR2 SQIVND (reference sequence). This CDR3 spans 14 amino acids. CDR3 sequence: CASSTRQGNQPQHF. In DNA form, the CDR3 reads TGTGCCAGTAGTACCCGACAGGGGAATCAGCCCCAGCATTTT.

This rearrangement joins TRBV19 to TRBJ1-2, with 9 bases matching TRBD1. The CDR3 contains 13 residues. V trimming: 6 bases; J trimming: 5 bases; junction bases outside the gene matches: 4. Germline loops: CDR1 LNHDA, CDR2 SQIVND (reference sequence). The CDR3 nucleotides read TGTGCCAGTAGGGACAGGGGTGGTTATGGCTACACCTTC. Encoded protein: CASRDRGGYGYTF.

This chain uses TRBV20-1 with TRBJ2-7, with 9 nucleotides matching TRBD2. The germline gives CDR1 DFQATT, CDR2 SNEGSKA (reference sequence). This CDR3 has 15 amino acids. V lost 3 bases, J lost 9 bases, and 15 bases stayed unmatched. The CDR3 here is CSASLAGIIVGGQYF. The CDR3 nucleotides are TGCAGTGCTAGTCTAGCGGGGATCATTGTCGGGGGGCAGTACTTC.

V and J are TRBV5-1 and TRBJ2-3, with a weak D call TRBD1 (5 bases). Germline CDR1 SGHRS, CDR2 YFSETQ. This CDR3 spans 14 amino acids. V gave up 1 base and J gave up 5 bases, with 11 bases separating them. As DNA, the CDR3 is TGCGCCAGCAGCTTGTCAGGGCTGGGAGATACGCAGTATTTT. Its protein is CASSLSGLGDTQYF.

The V gene is TRBV7-2, the J gene TRBJ2-1, with TRBD2 as a possible D gene (6 bases). Looked up from germline, CDR1 is SGHTA and CDR2 is FQGNSA. The ends were cut back, 5 bases at V and 1 base at J, with 18 bases in the middle. The CDR3 is 17 amino acids. CDR3: CASSTHLLRGSYNEQFF. The CDR3 DNA is TGTGCCAGCAGCACCCACCTATTGCGGGGATCCTACAATGAGCAGTTCTTC.

The rearrangement uses TRBV27 and TRBJ1-5, with 8 nucleotides matching TRBD1. CDR1 and CDR2 (germline): MNHEY, SMNVEV (reference sequence). The CDR3 sequence is 16 residues long. V trimming: 0 bases; J trimming: 5 bases; junction bases outside the gene matches: 6. CDR3 region: CASSLSGQGPYQPQHF. As DNA, the CDR3 is TGTGCCAGCAGTTTATCTGGACAGGGTCCATATCAGCCCCAGCATTTT.

J is TRBJ1-6 and V is TRBV2, with D possibly matching TRBD1 (5 bases). Trimming cost V 1 base and J 6 bases, with 10 bases left between them. This CDR3 region has 15 residues. The germline V gene has CDR1 SNHLY and CDR2 FYNNEI. The CDR3 bases are TGTGCCAGCAGTGAAGGCAGGGTGGGTAATTCACCCCTCCACTTT. Translation gives CASSEGRVGNSPLHF.

The CDR3 is CASGGQGGGDEQFF. CDR3 in DNA: TGCGCCAGCGGGGGACAGGGGGGTGGAGATGAGCAGTTCTTC. J is TRBJ2-1 and V is TRBV5-1; 11 bases agree with TRBD1. After removal of 7 bases from V and 8 bases from J, the junction contained 8 bases not matched to a gene. Germline assignment: CDR1 SGHRS and CDR2 YFSETQ. The CDR3 totals 14 residues.

The chain links TRBV29-1 to TRBJ1-1; 9 bases line up with TRBD1. Germline trimming cut 6 bases from V and 0 bases from J; bases unmatched to any gene: 11. CDR1 is SQVTM, CDR2 ANQGSEA, per germline. The CDR3 contains 16 residues. In nucleotides, the CDR3 is TGCAGCGTAGCCTTGGGACAGGGTGTGCTGAACACTGAAGCTTTCTTT. Residues: CSVALGQGVLNTEAFF. Using reference TRBV29-1 and TRBJ1-1 for the parts outside the CDR3, the full variable domain is SAVISQKPSRDICQRGTSLTIQCQVDSQVTMMFWYRQQPGQSLTLIATANQGSEATYESGFVIDKFPISRPNLTFSTLTVSNMSPEDSSIYLCSVALGQGVLNTEAFFGQGTRLTVV.

The J gene is TRBJ2-1, the V gene TRBV30; D might be TRBD1 (6 bases). This CDR3 is built from 14 residues. Looked up from germline, CDR1 is GTSNPN and CDR2 is SVGIG (reference sequence). The V gene lost 5 bases and the J gene lost 1 base, with 12 bases spanning the gap. CDR3 nucleotide sequence: TGTGCCTGGGGGGTGCAGGGGTCCTACAATGAGCAGTTCTTC. Translation: CAWGVQGSYNEQFF.

The rearrangement joins TRBV7-2 to TRBJ2-2; TRBD2 matches at 12 bases. The CDR3 is made up of 18 amino acids. Looked up from germline, CDR1 is SGHTA and CDR2 is FQGNSA. V was pared by 4 bases and J by 9 bases, with 15 bases of the junction left unmatched. The CDR3 DNA sequence: TGTGCCAGCAGCTCCCCTGGGGGGCTAGCGGGGGGGCGAAGGGAGCTGTTTTTT. Translation gives CASSSPGGLAGGRRELFF. Supplemented by reference TRBV7-2 and TRBJ2-2, the full variable domain reads GAGVSQSPSNKVTEKGKDVELRCDPISGHTALYWYRQSLGQGLEFLIYFQGNSAPDKSGLPSDRFSAERTGGSVSTLTIQRTQQEDSAVYLCASSSPGGLAGGRRELFFGEGSRLTVL.

The CDR3 sequence is CASTTRGLDQPQHF. CDR3 nucleotide sequence: TGTGCCAGCACAACCAGGGGGCTGGATCAGCCCCAGCATTTT. The chain employs TRBV6-6 and TRBJ1-5; 8 nucleotides agree with TRBD1. Germline assignment: CDR1 MNHNY and CDR2 SVGAGI (reference sequence). Losses at the gene ends were 7 bases for V and 5 bases for J; bases not matched to a gene: 7. The CDR3 is made up of 14 amino acids.